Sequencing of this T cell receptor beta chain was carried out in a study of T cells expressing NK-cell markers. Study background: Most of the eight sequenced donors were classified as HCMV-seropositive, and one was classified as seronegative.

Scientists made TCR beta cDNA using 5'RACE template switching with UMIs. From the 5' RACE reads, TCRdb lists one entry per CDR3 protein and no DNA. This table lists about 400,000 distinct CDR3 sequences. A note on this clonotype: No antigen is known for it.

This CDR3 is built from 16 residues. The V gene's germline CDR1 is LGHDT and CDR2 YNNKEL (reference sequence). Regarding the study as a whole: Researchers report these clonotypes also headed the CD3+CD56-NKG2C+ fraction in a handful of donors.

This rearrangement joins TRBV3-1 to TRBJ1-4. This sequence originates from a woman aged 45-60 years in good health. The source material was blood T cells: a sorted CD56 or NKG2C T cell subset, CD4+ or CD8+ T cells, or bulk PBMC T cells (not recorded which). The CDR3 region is CASSQVTGTSPEKLFF.